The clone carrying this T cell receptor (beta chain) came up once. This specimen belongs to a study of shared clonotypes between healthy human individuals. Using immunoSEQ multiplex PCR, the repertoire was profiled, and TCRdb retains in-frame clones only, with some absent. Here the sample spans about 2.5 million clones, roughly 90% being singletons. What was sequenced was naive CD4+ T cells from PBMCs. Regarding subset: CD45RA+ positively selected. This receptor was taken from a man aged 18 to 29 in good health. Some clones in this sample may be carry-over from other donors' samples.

CDR3 protein: CASSLVPFYPEGNQPQHF. CDR3 nucleotides: TGCGCCAGCAGCTTGGTTCCCTTTTATCCCGAGGGCAATCAGCCCCAGCATTTT. The chain carries TRBV5-1 and TRBJ1-5; D unclear. The V gene's germline CDR1 is SGHRS and CDR2 YFSETQ. The CDR3 runs 18 residues. V lost 0 bases to trimming and J lost 2 bases, with 18 bases between them.